Presented here are 5 T cell receptor beta chains from one specimen sequenced in a study of T-cell reconstitution after alpha-beta-depleted transplantation in children. This sample's TCRbeta library carried unique molecular identifier barcodes. TCRdb re-derived calls from the PCR reads in MiXCR, one entry per CDR3 protein. This sample has about 1,000,000 distinct CDR3 sequences, with roughly 29% found just once. Here the sequenced sample was PBMCs, mostly from graft donor cells, taken 360 days after TCRalphabeta/CD19-depleted stem cell transplant. The source is a boy younger than two who had a stem cell transplant for SCID, so the T cells may come from the graft donor.

This chain uses TRBV5-1 with TRBJ1-5, with 10 bases fitting TRBD1. The length of the CDR3 is 14 residues. Germline V gene lookup returns CDR1 SGHRS and CDR2 YFSETQ. The junction had 3 bases not matched to a gene; V was cut back by 4 bases and J by 5 bases. The CDR3 nucleotides are TGCGCCAGCAGCGTGACAGGGGGCGATCAGCCCCAGCATTTT. This gives the protein CASSVTGGDQPQHF.

In this sample, this clonotype turned up a few times. The V gene is TRBV24-1, the J gene TRBJ2-3; D perhaps matches TRBD1 (5 bases). The CDR3 runs 13 residues. The germline V and J ends were trimmed by 4 bases and 3 bases, with 7 bases remaining between them. Germline assignment: CDR1 KGHDR and CDR2 SFDVKD. The CDR3 nucleotides read TGTGCCACCAGTGAGCAGGGAACAGATACGCAGTATTTT. Its translation is CATSEQGTDTQYF.

V usage is TRBV6-1 and J usage is TRBJ2-1, with 8 bases fitting TRBD1. Germline trimming cut 5 bases from V and 8 bases from J; bases unmatched to any gene: 14. CDR1 and CDR2 from the germline V gene are MNHNS and SASEGT. The CDR3 has 16 amino acids. CDR3 amino acids: CASSRRGQGMGDEQFF. As DNA, the CDR3 is TGTGCCAGCAGTCGCCGCGGACAGGGAATGGGGGATGAGCAGTTCTTC.

The chain links TRBV27 to TRBJ2-2, with 7 bases lining up with TRBD2. Trimming removed 2 bases from V and 6 bases from J; junction bases left unmatched: 3. CDR1 and CDR2 (germline): MNHEY, SMNVEV (reference sequence). The length of the CDR3 is 14 residues. Here the CDR3 reads CASSLTSVAGELFF. The CDR3 region has the DNA TGTGCCAGCAGTTTAACTAGCGTCGCCGGGGAGCTGTTTTTT.

This clonotype was seen a handful of times. The chain uses TRBV20-1 and TRBJ2-3; D is perhaps TRBD2 (6 bases). Germline loops: CDR1 DFQATT, CDR2 SNEGSKA (reference sequence). The CDR3 runs 14 residues. The V end was cut by 5 bases, the J end by 1 base, with 13 bases between. The CDR3: CSAASREGTDTQYF. DNA for the CDR3: TGCAGTGCTGCTAGCAGGGAGGGCACAGATACGCAGTATTTT.